This T cell receptor beta chain was identified in a study of technical replicates of blood from a few donors. CDR1 ENHRY and CDR2 SYGVKD come from the germline V gene. CDR3 length: 14 amino acids. The trim removed 6 bases at V and 2 bases at J, leaving 4 bases unmatched. Libraries were prepared by immunoSEQ multiplex PCR; TCRdb keeps only in-frame clonotypes and omits some of them. There are approximately 99,000 clones in the sample; approximately 96% occur only once, and roughly 0.33% lies in the top ten. The sequenced material came from T cells isolated from PBMCs. J is TRBJ2-7 and V is TRBV10-3; TRBD1 matches 10 bases. This clonotype originated in a human donor in good health. The CDR3 reads CAISGTGEPYEQYF. CDR3 in DNA: TGTGCCATCAGCGGGACAGGGGAACCCTACGAGCAGTACTTC.